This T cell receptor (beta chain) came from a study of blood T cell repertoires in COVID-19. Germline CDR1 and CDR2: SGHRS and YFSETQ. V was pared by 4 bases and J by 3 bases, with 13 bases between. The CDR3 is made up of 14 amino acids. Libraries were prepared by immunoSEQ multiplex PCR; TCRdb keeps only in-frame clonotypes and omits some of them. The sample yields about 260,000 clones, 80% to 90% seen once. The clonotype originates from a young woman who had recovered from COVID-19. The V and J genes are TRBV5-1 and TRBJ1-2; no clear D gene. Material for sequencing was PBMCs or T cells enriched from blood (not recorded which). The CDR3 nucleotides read TGCGCCAGCAGCCAAATTCCGGGTGACTATGGCTACACCTTC. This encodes CASSQIPGDYGYTF.